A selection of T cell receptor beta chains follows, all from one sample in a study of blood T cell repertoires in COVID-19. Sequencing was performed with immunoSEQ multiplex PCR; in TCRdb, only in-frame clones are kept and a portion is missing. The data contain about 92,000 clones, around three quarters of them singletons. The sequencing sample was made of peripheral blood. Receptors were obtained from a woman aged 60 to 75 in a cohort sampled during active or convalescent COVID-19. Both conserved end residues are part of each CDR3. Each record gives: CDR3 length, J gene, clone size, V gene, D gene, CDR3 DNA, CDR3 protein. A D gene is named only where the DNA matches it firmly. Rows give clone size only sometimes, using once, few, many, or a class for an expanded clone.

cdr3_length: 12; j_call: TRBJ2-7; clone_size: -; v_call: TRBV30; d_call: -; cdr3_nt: TGTGCCTGGAGGACAGGTACCTACGAGCAGTACTTC; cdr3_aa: CAWRTGTYEQYF
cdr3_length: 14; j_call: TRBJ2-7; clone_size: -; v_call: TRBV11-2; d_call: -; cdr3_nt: TGTGCCAGCAGCTTATTGGGACTCACCTACGAGCAGTACTTC; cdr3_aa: CASSLLGLTYEQYF
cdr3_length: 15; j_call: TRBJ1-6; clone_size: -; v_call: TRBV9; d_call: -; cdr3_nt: TGTGCCAGCAGCGTAGCCCCGACAGCGAATTCACCCCTCCACTTT; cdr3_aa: CASSVAPTANSPLHF
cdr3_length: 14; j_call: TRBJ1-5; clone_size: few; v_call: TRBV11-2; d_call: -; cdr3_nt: TGTGCCAGCAGCTTAGGGACAGAGAATCAGCCCCAGCATTTT; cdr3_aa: CASSLGTENQPQHF
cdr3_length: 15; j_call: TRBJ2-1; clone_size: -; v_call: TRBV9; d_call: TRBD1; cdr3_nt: TGTGCCAGCAGCTCGCGGGACAGGCAATACAATGAGCAGTTCTTC; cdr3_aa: CASSSRDRQYNEQFF
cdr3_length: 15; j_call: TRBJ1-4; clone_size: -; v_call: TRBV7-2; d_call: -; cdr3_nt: TGTGCCAGCAGCTTAGGAGGGACAACTAATGAAAAACTGTTTTTT; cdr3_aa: CASSLGGTTNEKLFF
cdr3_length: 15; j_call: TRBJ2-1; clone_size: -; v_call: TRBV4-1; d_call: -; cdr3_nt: TGCGCCAGCAGCCAAGGGCTACACCAGGTCTATGAGCAGTTCTTC; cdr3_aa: CASSQGLHQVYEQFF
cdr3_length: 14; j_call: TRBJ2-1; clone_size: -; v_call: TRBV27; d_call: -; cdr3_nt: TGTGCCAGCAGTGATACCGGGGCCTACAATGAGCAGTTCTTC; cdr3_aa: CASSDTGAYNEQFF
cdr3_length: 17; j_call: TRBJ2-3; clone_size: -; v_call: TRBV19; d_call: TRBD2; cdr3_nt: TGTGCCAGTAGTAGCCGGGCTAGCGGGGGAATCACAGATACGCAGTATTTT; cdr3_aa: CASSSRASGGITDTQYF
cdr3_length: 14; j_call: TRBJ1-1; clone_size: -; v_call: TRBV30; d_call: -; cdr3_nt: TGTGCCTGGAGTATCGGACAGTTGAACACTGAAGCTTTCTTT; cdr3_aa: CAWSIGQLNTEAFF
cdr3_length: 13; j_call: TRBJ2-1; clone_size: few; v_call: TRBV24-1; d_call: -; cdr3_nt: TGTGCCACCAGTGATTTTTGGGGCTCTGAGCAGTTCTTC; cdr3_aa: CATSDFWGSEQFF
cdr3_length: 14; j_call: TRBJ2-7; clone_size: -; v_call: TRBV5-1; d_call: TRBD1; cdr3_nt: TGCGCCAGCAGCTTGGGACAGGGGCCCTACGAGCAGTACTTC; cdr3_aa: CASSLGQGPYEQYF
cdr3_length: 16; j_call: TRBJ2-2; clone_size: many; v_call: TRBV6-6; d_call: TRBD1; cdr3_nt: TGTGCCATCTCCCGGGACAGGGGGCGGGGCACCGGGGAGCTGTTTTTT; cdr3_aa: CAISRDRGRGTGELFF
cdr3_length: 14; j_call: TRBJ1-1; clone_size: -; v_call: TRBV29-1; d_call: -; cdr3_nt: TGCAGCGTTCTATGGGGCGTGAGGAACACTGAAGCTTTCTTT; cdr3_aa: CSVLWGVRNTEAFF
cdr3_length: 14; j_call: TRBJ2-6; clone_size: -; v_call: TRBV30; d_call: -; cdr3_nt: TGTGCCGGTGATCAGGTCTCTGGGGCCAACGTCCTGACTTTC; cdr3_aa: CAGDQVSGANVLTF
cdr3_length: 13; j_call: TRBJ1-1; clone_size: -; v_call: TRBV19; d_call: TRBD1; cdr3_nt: TGTGCCAGTAGTGGGACAGTGAACACTGAAGCTTTCTTT; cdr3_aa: CASSGTVNTEAFF
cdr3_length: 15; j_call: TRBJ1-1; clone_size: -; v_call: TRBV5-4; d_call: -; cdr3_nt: TGTGCCAGCAGCTTACCGGGACTCAAGAACACTGAAGCTTTCTTT; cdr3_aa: CASSLPGLKNTEAFF
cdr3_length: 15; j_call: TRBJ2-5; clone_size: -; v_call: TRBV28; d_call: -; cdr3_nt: TGTGCCAGCAGGGACGACAGTGTATACCAAGAGACCCAGTACTTC; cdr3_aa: CASRDDSVYQETQYF
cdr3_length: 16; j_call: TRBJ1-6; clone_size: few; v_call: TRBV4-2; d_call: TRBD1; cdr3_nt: TGTGCCAGCAGCCAAGAAGAGGGACAGGGCAATTCACCCCTCCACTTT; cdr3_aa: CASSQEEGQGNSPLHF
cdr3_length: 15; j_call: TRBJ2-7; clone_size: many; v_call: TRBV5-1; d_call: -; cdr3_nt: TGCGCCAGCAGCTTGCATGTCAGCGCTCCCTACGAGCAGTACTTC; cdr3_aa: CASSLHVSAPYEQYF
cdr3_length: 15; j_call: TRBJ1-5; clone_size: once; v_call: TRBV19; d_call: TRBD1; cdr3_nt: TGTGCCAGTAGTATTACAGGGGGTACGAGTCAGCCCCAGCATTTT; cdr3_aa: CASSITGGTSQPQHF
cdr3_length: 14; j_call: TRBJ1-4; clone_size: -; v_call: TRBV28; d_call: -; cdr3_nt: TGTGCCAGCAGTCCCGTTGACAGTAATGAAAAACTGTTTTTT; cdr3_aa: CASSPVDSNEKLFF
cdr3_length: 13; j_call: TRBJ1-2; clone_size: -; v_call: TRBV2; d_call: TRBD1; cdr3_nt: TGTGCCAGCAGTGGAACAGGGGGGTATGGCTACACCTTC; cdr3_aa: CASSGTGGYGYTF
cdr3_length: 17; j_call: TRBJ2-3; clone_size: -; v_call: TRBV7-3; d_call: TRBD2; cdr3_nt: TGTGCCAGCAGCTTATCCCTAGCGGGGGGGCCCTCAGATACGCAGTATTTT; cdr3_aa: CASSLSLAGGPSDTQYF
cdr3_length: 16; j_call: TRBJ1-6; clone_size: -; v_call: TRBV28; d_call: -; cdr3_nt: TGTGCCAGCAGTACTTGGGGGCAGGGGTATAATTCACCCCTCCACTTT; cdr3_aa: CASSTWGQGYNSPLHF
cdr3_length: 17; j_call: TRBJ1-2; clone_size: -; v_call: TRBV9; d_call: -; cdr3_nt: TGTGCCAGCAGCGTAGTCCCCGGCACAGGATCTAACTATGGCTACACCTTC; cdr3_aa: CASSVVPGTGSNYGYTF
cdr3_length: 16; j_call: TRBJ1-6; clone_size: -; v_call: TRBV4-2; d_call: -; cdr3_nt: TGTGCCAGCAGCCAAGATGCGGGGACGAGGTTTTCACCCCTCCACTTT; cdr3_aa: CASSQDAGTRFSPLHF
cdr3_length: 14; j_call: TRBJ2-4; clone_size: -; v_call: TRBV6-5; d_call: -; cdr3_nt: TGTGCCAGCATGCGGCCAGGGGGGATAGACATTCAGTACTTC; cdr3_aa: CASMRPGGIDIQYF
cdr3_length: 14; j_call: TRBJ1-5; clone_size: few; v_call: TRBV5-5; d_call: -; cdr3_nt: TGTGCCAGCAGCGACAGGTTCATTAATCAGCCCCAGCATTTT; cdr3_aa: CASSDRFINQPQHF
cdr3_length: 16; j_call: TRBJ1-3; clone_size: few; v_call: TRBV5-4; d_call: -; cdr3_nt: TGTGCCAGCAGCTCCCCTTCTACGGTCTCTGGAAACACCATATATTTT; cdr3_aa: CASSSPSTVSGNTIYF
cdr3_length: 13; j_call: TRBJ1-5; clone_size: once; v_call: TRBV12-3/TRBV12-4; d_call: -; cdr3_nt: TGTGCCAGCAGCCTTCAGGGGACTCAGCCCCAGCATTTT; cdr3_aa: CASSLQGTQPQHF
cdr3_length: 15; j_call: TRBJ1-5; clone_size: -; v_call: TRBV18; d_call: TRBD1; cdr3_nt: TGTGCCAGTTCACAAACACAGGGGGGTTTTCAGCCCCAGCATTTT; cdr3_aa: CASSQTQGGFQPQHF
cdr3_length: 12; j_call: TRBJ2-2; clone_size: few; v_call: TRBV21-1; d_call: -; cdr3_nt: TGTGCCAGCACCGTTCCGACCGGGGAGCTGTTTTTT; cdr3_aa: CASTVPTGELFF
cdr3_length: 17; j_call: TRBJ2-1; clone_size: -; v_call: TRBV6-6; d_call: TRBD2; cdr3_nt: TGTGCCAGCAGTCCACGAGCGGGGGCGGGATATTACAATGAGCAGTTCTTC; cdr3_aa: CASSPRAGAGYYNEQFF
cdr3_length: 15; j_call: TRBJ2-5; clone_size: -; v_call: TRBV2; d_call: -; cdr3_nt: TGTGCCAGCAGGGACCCGTTTGGTGGAGGGGAGACCCAGTACTTC; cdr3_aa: CASRDPFGGGETQYF
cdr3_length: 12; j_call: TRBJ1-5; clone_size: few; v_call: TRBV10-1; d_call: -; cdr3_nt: TGCGCCAGCAGTGAGTCAAGCGCTCCCCAGCATTTT; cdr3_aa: CASSESSAPQHF
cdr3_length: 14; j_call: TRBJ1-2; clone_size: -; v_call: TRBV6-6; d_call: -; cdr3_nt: TGTGCCAGTACCGCTATGCAGGCTAACTATGGCTACACCTTC; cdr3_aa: CASTAMQANYGYTF
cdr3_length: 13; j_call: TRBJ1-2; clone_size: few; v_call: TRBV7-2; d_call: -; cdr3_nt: TGTGCCAGCAGCCTCCAGTATAACTATGGCTACACCTTC; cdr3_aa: CASSLQYNYGYTF
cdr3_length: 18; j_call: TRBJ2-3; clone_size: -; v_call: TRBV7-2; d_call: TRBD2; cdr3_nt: TGTGCCAGCAGCTCCTCGGCGGTAGCGGGGGGCATCACAGATACGCAGTATTTT; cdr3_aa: CASSSSAVAGGITDTQYF
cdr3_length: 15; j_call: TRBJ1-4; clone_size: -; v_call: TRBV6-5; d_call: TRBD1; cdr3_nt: TGTGCCAGCAGTTACTCGAGAGGGGGCGAAGAAAAACTGTTTTTT; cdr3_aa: CASSYSRGGEEKLFF
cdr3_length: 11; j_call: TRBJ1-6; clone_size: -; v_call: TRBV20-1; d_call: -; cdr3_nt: TGCAGTGCTGATGACACCATCACCCTCCACTTT; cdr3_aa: CSADDTITLHF
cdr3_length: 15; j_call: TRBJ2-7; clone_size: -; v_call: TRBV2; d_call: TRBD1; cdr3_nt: TGTGCCAGCAGTCTTGACAGGGGGAGCTCCTACGAGCAGTACTTC; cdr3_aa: CASSLDRGSSYEQYF
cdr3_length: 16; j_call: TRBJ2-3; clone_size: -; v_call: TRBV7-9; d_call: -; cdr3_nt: TGTGCCAGCAGGCACCTGGCAGGGGATGGCACAGATACGCAGTATTTT; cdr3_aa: CASRHLAGDGTDTQYF
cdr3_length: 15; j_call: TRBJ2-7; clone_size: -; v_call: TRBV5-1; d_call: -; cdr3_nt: TGCGCCAGCAGCGTAACCTACAGGGAGCGGTACGAGCAGTACTTC; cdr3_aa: CASSVTYRERYEQYF
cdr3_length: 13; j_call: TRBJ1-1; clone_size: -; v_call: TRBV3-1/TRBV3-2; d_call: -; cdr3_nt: TGTGCCAGCAGCCAAAACCGAGGGACTGAAGCTTTCTTT; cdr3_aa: CASSQNRGTEAFF
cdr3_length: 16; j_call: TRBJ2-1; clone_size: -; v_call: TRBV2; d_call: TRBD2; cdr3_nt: TGTGCCAGCAGCCGAAGCAATAGCGGGGGGACTTTTGAGCAGTTCTTC; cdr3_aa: CASSRSNSGGTFEQFF
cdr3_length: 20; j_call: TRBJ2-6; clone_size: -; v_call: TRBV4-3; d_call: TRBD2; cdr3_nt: TGCGCCAGCAGCCAAGTGGGACTAGCGGGGGGTTCCTCTGGGGCCAACGTCCTGACTTTC; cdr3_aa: CASSQVGLAGGSSGANVLTF
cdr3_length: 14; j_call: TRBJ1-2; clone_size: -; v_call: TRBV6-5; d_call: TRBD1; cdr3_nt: TGTGCCAGCAGTTATCAGGGGGCGGACTATGGCTACACCTTC; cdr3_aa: CASSYQGADYGYTF
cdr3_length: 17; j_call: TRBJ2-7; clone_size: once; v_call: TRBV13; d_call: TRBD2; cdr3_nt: TGTGCCAGCAGCTTAGGGGCGACTAGCGGGGGGGCCTACGAGCAGTACTTC; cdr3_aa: CASSLGATSGGAYEQYF